A selection of T cell receptor beta chains follows, all from one sample in a study of CD8 T cells in Susac syndrome. In TCRdb, the immunoSEQ multiplex PCR reads were re-called with MiXCR into one record per CDR3 protein. This repertoire shows about 82,000 distinct CDR3 sequences, 96% found once; its top ten account for 0.62%. The source material was CD8+ T cells from PBMCs. These receptors were taken from a human donor with Susac syndrome. Each CDR3 is given with its conserved first and last residue. A D gene is named only where the DNA matches it firmly. Some rows have no size entry. The others give once, few or many, or a class for an expanded clone.

V,J,size,D,DNA,CDR3
TRBV18,TRBJ1-5,NA,NA,TGTGCCAGCTCACCACCGGGGGGACGGAATCAGCCCCAGCATTTT,CASSPPGGRNQPQHF
TRBV29-1,TRBJ2-1,NA,TRBD2,TGCAGCGGGGACCGGACTAGCGGGGAGGAGCAGTTCTTC,CSGDRTSGEEQFF
TRBV30,TRBJ2-5,few,TRBD2,TGTGCCTGGAGCCCATCTAGCGGCCAAGAGACCCAGTACTTC,CAWSPSSGQETQYF
TRBV27,TRBJ1-4,NA,TRBD1,TGTGCCAGCAGTCCCAGACAGGGTACCGAAAAACTGTTTTTT,CASSPRQGTEKLFF
TRBV19,TRBJ1-1,NA,NA,TGTGCCAGTAGTATAAAGGGCCTTGGGGCTTTCTTT,CASSIKGLGAFF
TRBV20-1,TRBJ2-7,NA,NA,TGCAGTGCTAGAGATCAGGCAGGGGGGGACTACGAGCAGTACTTC,CSARDQAGGDYEQYF
TRBV11-1,TRBJ1-1,once,TRBD1,TGTGCCAGCAGCTCCGAAGACAGGGCCCGCACTGAAGCTTTCTTT,CASSSEDRARTEAFF
TRBV6-1,TRBJ2-1,NA,NA,TGTGCCAGCAGTACCCGCAGCGAGGGAGAGCAGTTCTTC,CASSTRSEGEQFF
TRBV30,TRBJ2-6,NA,TRBD1,TGTGCCTGGAAGGGGGCCTCTGGGGCCAACGTCCTGACTTTC,CAWKGASGANVLTF
TRBV30,TRBJ1-6,once,NA,TGTGCCTGGAGGCTGGTTCAGGATTCACCCCTCCACTTT,CAWRLVQDSPLHF
TRBV20-1,TRBJ1-2,NA,NA,TGCAGTGCTAGTCGGGTGGAGGGCTATGGCTACACCTTC,CSASRVEGYGYTF
TRBV4-3,TRBJ2-6,NA,NA,TGCGCCAGCAGCCAAGAGTCGCCAAGTGGGGCCAACGTCCTGACTTTC,CASSQESPSGANVLTF
TRBV10-3,TRBJ2-7,NA,NA,TGTGCCATCAGGACCGGGACTGGCGCCTACGAGCAGTACTTC,CAIRTGTGAYEQYF
TRBV20-1,TRBJ2-1,NA,NA,TGCAGTGCTAGAGCCCAGGGATACTACAATGAGCAGTTCTTC,CSARAQGYYNEQFF
TRBV9,TRBJ2-5,NA,TRBD2,TGTGCCAGCAGCCAGCTAGCGGGGTTCCAAGAGACCCAGTACTTC,CASSQLAGFQETQYF
TRBV29-1,TRBJ1-2,NA,NA,TGCAGCGTTGAAAACGTACAGGGTTGGCGTAGCTATGGCTACACCTTC,CSVENVQGWRSYGYTF
TRBV27,TRBJ1-5,NA,NA,TGTGCCAGCAGTGAGAGAGGAAACGGTAATCAGCCCCAGCATTTT,CASSERGNGNQPQHF
TRBV20-1,TRBJ1-6,NA,NA,TGCAGTGCTAGAGAGGAGAGTCCCTATAATTCACCCCTCCACTTT,CSAREESPYNSPLHF